The 13 T cell receptor beta chains given below trace back to one sample, sequenced in a study of shared clonotypes between healthy human individuals. Only in-frame clones appear in the TCRdb table, and some are missing; sequencing was by immunoSEQ multiplex PCR. The sample lists approximately 2.4 million clones; approximately 96% were seen once. Specimen: naive CD4+ T cells sorted from blood. As to subset: CD45RA+ positively selected. The receptors originated from a young man in good health.

The chain has TRBV6-1 and TRBJ2-7, with D perhaps TRBD1 or TRBD2 (5 bases each). The germline gives CDR1 MNHNS, CDR2 SASEGT. The CDR3 length is 13 residues. Trimming left V 1 base short and J 3 bases short, with 7 bases between. CDR3 protein: CASSEGGNYEQYF. The CDR3 bases are TGTGCCAGCAGTGAAGGGGGGAACTACGAGCAGTACTTC.

V and J are TRBV4-1 and TRBJ1-4; D unresolved. The length of the CDR3 is 13 residues. Germline V CDR1 and CDR2: MGHRA, YSYEKL. The ends were cut back, 4 bases at V and 7 bases at J, with 10 bases in the middle. CDR3 nucleotides: TGCGCCAGCAGCCGTATTACGGGTGAAAAACTGTTTTTT. This encodes CASSRITGEKLFF.

The V gene is TRBV5-1, the J gene TRBJ2-7; maybe TRBD2 (6 bases). V was trimmed by 3 bases and J by 3 bases, leaving 16 bases between them. Looked up from germline, CDR1 is SGHRS and CDR2 is YFSETQ. CDR3 length: 15 residues. The CDR3 nucleotides read TGCGCCAGCAGCTCCGGGGGAGAGATTTACTACGAGCAGTACTTC. Its translation: CASSSGGEIYYEQYF.

The rearrangement joins TRBV30 to TRBJ1-5, with no clear D. This CDR3 is 15 amino acids long. V gave up 1 base and J gave up 0 bases, with 10 bases separating them. Germline V CDR1 and CDR2: GTSNPN, SVGIG (reference sequence). CDR3 bases: TGTGCCTGGAGTGGGACCTATCGTAGCAATCAGCCCCAGCATTTT. The encoded protein is CAWSGTYRSNQPQHF.

The chain has TRBV7-6 and TRBJ2-7; the D is unclear. Trimming cost V 4 bases and J 4 bases, with 8 bases left between them. CDR3 size: 12 residues. Per the germline V gene, CDR1 is SGHVS and CDR2 is FNYEAQ. CDR3 DNA: TGTGCCAGCAGCTCCTCCTGGTACGAGCAGTACTTC. Its translation is CASSSSWYEQYF.

The chain carries TRBV28 and TRBJ2-6; no definite D call. Germline-derived CDR1 and CDR2 are MDHEN and SYDVKM. Trimming took 5 bases from V and 2 from J, leaving 10 bases between them. The CDR3 extends over 15 amino acids. The CDR3 DNA reads as TGTGCCAGCAGTACCCCACCCCCTGGGGCCAACGTCCTGACTTTC. Translated, it gives CASSTPPPGANVLTF.

The chain joins TRBV7-2 to TRBJ1-2; D perhaps matches TRBD1 (5 bases). CDR1 is SGHTA and CDR2 is FQGNSA in the germline V gene. CDR3 length: 14 residues. V was clipped by 1 base and J by 3 bases, with 9 bases between them. In DNA, the CDR3 is TGTGCCAGCAGCTTAGGGGGCGCCTACTATGGCTACACCTTC. Translating gives CASSLGGAYYGYTF. Full variable domain (missing parts from reference TRBV7-2 and TRBJ1-2): GAGVSQSPSNKVTEKGKDVELRCDPISGHTALYWYRQSLGQGLEFLIYFQGNSAPDKSGLPSDRFSAERTGGSVSTLTIQRTQQEDSAVYLCASSLGGAYYGYTFGSGTRLTVV.

The chain combines TRBV4-1 with TRBJ2-1; tentative D call: TRBD1 (5 bases). CDR3 length: 15 residues. Germline loops: CDR1 MGHRA, CDR2 YSYEKL. V dropped 2 bases and J dropped 8 bases, with 16 bases sitting between them. The CDR3 DNA sequence: TGCGCCAGCAGCCAAATTACCAGGGTAGGGCATGAGCAGTTCTTC. It is translated as CASSQITRVGHEQFF.

Concerning this clone: This CDR3 is also generated by other DNA sequences in the sample. The genes are TRBV25-1 and TRBJ1-5, with D hard to call. Trimming took off 4 bases at V and 0 bases at J, with 4 bases between the two ends. The CDR3 totals 13 residues. Germline CDR1 reads MGHDK; CDR2 reads SYGVNS. CDR3 in DNA: TGTGCCAGCAGTGTGGATAGCAATCAGCCCCAGCATTTT. Translating gives CASSVDSNQPQHF. Filled out from reference TRBV25-1 and TRBJ1-5, the complete variable domain reads EADIYQTPRYLVIGTGKKITLECSQTMGHDKMYWYQQDPGMELHLIHYSYGVNSTEKGDLSSESTVSRIRTEHFPLTLESARPSHTSQYLCASSVDSNQPQHFGDGTRLSIL.

J is TRBJ2-3 and V is TRBV2; D uncertain. The CDR3 sequence is 13 residues long. From germline, CDR1 is SNHLY and CDR2 FYNNEI. With 9 bases removed from V and 7 bases from J, the gap between germline ends came to 17 bases. The CDR3 nucleotides are TGTGCCAGTAACTCTTACTTGGAGAATACGCAGTATTTT. Translated: CASNSYLENTQYF. The full variable domain, its missing parts supplied by reference TRBV2 and TRBJ2-3, is EPEVTQTPSHQVTQMGQEVILRCVPISNHLYFYWYRQILGQKVEFLVSFYNNEISEKSEIFDDQFSVERPDGSNFTLKIRSTKLEDSAMYFCASNSYLENTQYFGPGTRLTVL.

This clone came up once. The V and J genes are TRBV5-6 and TRBJ2-7, with D perhaps TRBD1 (6 bases). The CDR3 has 14 residues. V lost 2 bases, J lost 1 base, and 10 bases lay in between. The germline V gene has CDR1 SGHDT and CDR2 YYEEEE. The CDR3, as DNA: TGTGCCAGCAGCTTCACAGGGATTTCCTACGAGCAGTACTTC. Amino acid sequence: CASSFTGISYEQYF.

V gene TRBV27 combines with J gene TRBJ2-7, with D possibly matching TRBD1 (5 bases). Trimming removed 3 bases at V and 2 bases at J, with 20 bases between. The length of the CDR3 is 17 residues. Germline V lookup: CDR1 MNHEY, CDR2 SMNVEV (reference sequence). In DNA, the CDR3 is TGTGCCAGCAGTTTTTCTAGGGTAGGGGCGTTAACCTACGAGCAGTACTTC. Translation: CASSFSRVGALTYEQYF.

This sequence joins TRBV6-6 and TRBJ1-6, with 9 bases aligning to TRBD1. Germline V gene data show CDR1 as MNHNY and CDR2 as SVGAGI (reference sequence). This CDR3 has 15 amino acids. J gave up 7 bases and V 6 bases, and 7 bases lay outside the gene matches. The CDR3 spells CASRDQGQGNSPLHF. CDR3 bases: TGTGCCAGCAGGGACCAAGGACAGGGGAATTCACCCCTCCACTTT.